The next 5 T cell receptor beta chains were all read from a single sample in a study of Graves' ophthalmopathy and Graves' hyperthyroidism. Beta-chain TCR CDR3 regions were amplified from RNA transcripts. The authors performed first-round RT-PCR with HTBI primers and then a second-round multiplex PCR. MiXCR, applied by TCRdb to the multiplex PCR reads, yields one record per CDR3 protein. Altogether 360,000 or so distinct CDR3 sequences are present, around 17% being singletons, with the ten largest covering roughly 1.5%. Sequencing used peripheral blood. Receptor source: a woman aged 18-29 years with Graves' ophthalmopathy.

CDR3 sequence: CASSPTARDRGRVSVEQYF. Here the CDR3 DNA reads TGTGCCAGCAGTCCTACCGCCCGGGACAGGGGGCGGGTCTCAGTCGAGCAGTACTTC. The chain combines TRBV6-2 or TRBV6-3 with TRBJ2-7; 12 nucleotides align to TRBD1. The junction had 20 bases not matched to a gene; V was cut back by 5 bases and J by 6 bases. CDR3 length: 19 amino acids. The germline gives CDR1 MNHEY, CDR2 SVGEGT.

This clonotype was seen ten or more times. The rearrangement uses TRBV28 and TRBJ2-7; maybe TRBD2 (5 bases). V lost 5 bases, J lost 0 bases, and 11 bases lay in between. Germline V gives CDR1 MDHEN, CDR2 SYDVKM. There are 14 residues in the CDR3. CDR3 residues: CASSIYSGSYEQYF. The CDR3 DNA sequence: TGTGCCAGCAGTATCTACAGCGGCTCCTACGAGCAGTACTTC.

This clonotype occurred many times. The chain uses TRBV19 and TRBJ1-5; 8 bases are shared with TRBD1. CDR3 length: 15 amino acids. The germline CDR1 and CDR2 sequences are LNHDA and SQIVND (reference sequence). V was clipped by 6 bases and J by 4 bases; unmatched bases: 8. The chain's CDR3 is CASRQTGEGNQPQHF. The CDR3 coding sequence is TGTGCCAGTAGACAGACAGGGGAAGGGAATCAGCCCCAGCATTTT.

This clonotype appeared many times. This sequence joins TRBV20-1 and TRBJ2-7; a weak D match, TRBD2 (5 bases). Germline V CDR1 and CDR2: DFQATT, SNEGSKA (reference sequence). Trimming left V 0 bases short and J 2 bases short, with 17 bases between. The CDR3 is 16 amino acids. The CDR3 DNA reads TGCAGTGCTAGAGATCGGGAAACAGTGTTTACCTACGAGCAGTACTTC. It codes for CSARDRETVFTYEQYF.

The rearrangement links TRBV10-3 to TRBJ2-7; 12 bases align to TRBD2. J was trimmed by 3 bases and V by 5 bases; bases with no gene match: 5. From germline, CDR1 is ENHRY and CDR2 SYGVKD. This CDR3 contains 15 residues. CDR3 in amino acids: CAISTGTSGLYEQYF. The CDR3 DNA is TGTGCCATCAGTACCGGGACTAGCGGGCTCTACGAGCAGTACTTC.